This passage covers 10 T cell receptor beta chains from one sample sequenced in a study of human T cells and chemical hapten exposure. TCRdb re-called the RACE reads through MiXCR, storing one row per CDR3 protein. The data contain just under 350,000 distinct CDR3 sequences, 6% to 8.5% of them singletons. Specified time point: patch test 1, 2 weeks after DPC sensitization. The treatment is: therapeutic diphenylcyclopropenone sensitization with weekly scalp DPC. The sample here was whole blood, taken in connection with sensitization to the hapten diphenylcyclopropenone (DPC). These receptors all stem from a woman younger than 30 with alopecia areata. Some clones in this sample may be carry-over from other donors' samples.

The sample holds many counts of this clonotype. V usage is TRBV6-5 and J usage is TRBJ2-5; D uncertain. CDR3 length equals 16 residues. V gave up 0 bases and J gave up 5 bases, with 16 bases separating them. CDR1 is MNHEY and CDR2 is SVGAGI in the germline V gene. CDR3 nucleotide sequence: TGTGCCAGCAGTTACTCGCGCCAGCTGAACGGGGAGACCCAGTACTTC. Its translation is CASSYSRQLNGETQYF.

A remark on this clonotype: Being one base from a much bigger clone, this may be a read error. V gene TRBV19 combines with J gene TRBJ2-5; D is undetermined. CDR1 is LNHDA and CDR2 is SQIVND in the germline V gene (reference sequence). V lost 3 bases and J 9 bases, leaving 17 bases between the germline ends. The CDR3 sequence is 14 residues long. CDR3: CASSIYGPGESQYF. The CDR3 bases are TGTGCCAGTAGTATCTATGGACCCGGCGAGTCCCAGTACTTC.

This sequence joins TRBV29-1 and TRBJ1-1; D is unresolved. Trimming pared 4 bases from V and 2 bases from J, leaving 11 bases between. Germline V gene data show CDR1 as SQVTM and CDR2 as ANQGSEA. This CDR3 comprises 13 residues. For the CDR3, the DNA is TGCAGCGTTGGAAGTCTCTCAAACACTGAAGCTTTCTTT. Its protein product is CSVGSLSNTEAFF.

A few counts support this clonotype. The chain is built from TRBV11-2 and TRBJ1-3; the D is unclear. Germline V gene data show CDR1 as SGHAT and CDR2 as FQNNGV. V shed 8 bases and J shed 2 bases, with 13 bases lying between them. The CDR3 loop spans 14 amino acids. CDR3: CASSHRGPGNTIYF. For the CDR3, the DNA is TGTGCCAGCTCTCATAGAGGGCCTGGAAACACCATATATTTT.

V gene TRBV6-1 combines with J gene TRBJ2-3; perhaps TRBD1 as D (6 bases). CDR3 length: 17 amino acids. CDR1 and CDR2 from the germline V gene are MNHNS and SASEGT. V lost 1 base to trimming and J lost 0 bases, with 14 bases between them. The CDR3 DNA is TGTGCCAGCAGTGAAGTCCCCGGGACATCGAGCACAGATACGCAGTATTTT. Amino acid sequence: CASSEVPGTSSTDTQYF.

The V call is TRBV5-1, the J call TRBJ2-6, with 12 bases lining up with TRBD1. Trimming took 5 bases from V and 2 from J; bases not matched to a gene: 8. The germline V gene encodes CDR1 SGHRS and CDR2 YFSETQ. The CDR3 spans 18 residues. As DNA, the CDR3 is TGCGCCAGCAGTTCGGCCTGGGACAGGGGGCCTGGGGCCAACGTCCTGACTTTC. Its protein is CASSSAWDRGPGANVLTF. Complete variable domain (other parts from reference TRBV5-1 and TRBJ2-6): KAGVTQTPRYLIKTRGQQVTLSCSPISGHRSVSWYQQTPGQGLQFLFEYFSETQRNKGNFPGRFSGRQFSNSRSEMNVSTLELGDSALYLCASSSAWDRGPGANVLTFGAGSRLTVL.

This clonotype has more than one count but fewer than ten. V is TRBV6-5 and J is TRBJ1-1; D remains unclear. Trimming removed 0 bases from V and 5 bases from J, with 4 bases in between. Germline V CDR1 and CDR2: MNHEY, SVGAGI. The CDR3 contains 12 residues. Here the CDR3 reads CASSYSETEAFF. The CDR3 DNA follows: TGTGCCAGCAGTTACTCTGAGACTGAAGCTTTCTTT.

The J gene is TRBJ1-4, the V gene TRBV7-9, with 8 bases identical to TRBD1. The germline CDR1 and CDR2 sequences are SEHNR and FQNEAQ (reference sequence). CDR3 size: 20 residues. The V and J ends lost 0 bases and 0 bases, in that order; junction bases with no gene match: 12. Here the CDR3 reads CASSLAGTGLVGATNEKLFF. Written as DNA, the CDR3 is TGTGCCAGCAGCTTAGCTGGGACAGGCTTAGTCGGTGCAACTAATGAAAAACTGTTTTTT. The full variable domain, rest sourced from reference TRBV7-9 and TRBJ1-4, is DTGVSQNPRHKITKRGQNVTFRCDPISEHNRLYWYRQTLGQGPEFLTYFQNEAQLEKSRLLSDRFSAERPKGSFSTLEIQRTEQGDSAMYLCASSLAGTGLVGATNEKLFFGSGTQLSVL.

This clonotype was seen at least ten times. The chain links TRBV6-1 to TRBJ2-1, with 9 bases matching TRBD2. Trimming cost V 4 bases and J 2 bases; bases outside gene matches: 3. Germline CDR1 is MNHNS and CDR2 is SASEGT. The CDR3 consists of 15 residues. As DNA, the CDR3 is TGTGCCAGCAGTGTGACTAGCGGAACCTACAATGAGCAGTTCTTC. Translated: CASSVTSGTYNEQFF.

There are many counts of this clonotype. The rearrangement uses TRBV29-1 and TRBJ2-1; no definite D call. Germline V gene data show CDR1 as SQVTM and CDR2 as ANQGSEA. The CDR3 extends over 13 amino acids. Deletions cut 4 bases from V and 0 bases from J, with 7 bases between. Written as DNA, the CDR3 is TGCAGCGTTGGGGGAAGCTCCTACAATGAGCAGTTCTTC. As protein: CSVGGSSYNEQFF.